This TCR beta chain was sequenced during a study of identical twins. Study results and caveats: Beta out-of-frame sequences displayed a weaker excess of sharing between twins. The study based its conclusions on cross-sectional statistical analysis and did not follow the same donors.

Only a few counts were recorded for this clonotype. Its antigen is as yet unknown. Trimming removed 3 bases from V and 3 bases from J; junction bases left unmatched: 12. This CDR3 is built from 17 residues. Template switching created a universal primer site, and the cDNA included unique molecular identifiers. Each CDR3 protein is one row after TCRdb ran MiXCR on the 5' RACE reads. The sample comprises some 500,000 distinct CDR3 sequences, about 14% of which are singletons, and around 0.52% rests with the top ten. These data were likewise used in another study, on yellow fever vaccine responses in identical twins.

The chain links TRBV12-3 or TRBV12-4 to TRBJ2-7; 9 nucleotides align to TRBD2. This TCR derives from a young woman in good health. Sequencing was carried out using CD4+ T cells sorted from blood. The CDR3 here is CASSFSRGGYVDYEQYF. CDR3 coding DNA: TGTGCCAGCAGTTTTTCGCGGGGGGGCTATGTGGACTACGAGCAGTACTTC.